Listed below are T cell receptor beta chains from one sample, sequenced in a study of blood T cell repertoires in COVID-19. Only in-frame clones appear in the TCRdb table, and some are missing; sequencing was by immunoSEQ multiplex PCR. The sample yields about 250,000 clones, around 84% seen once. The sample taken for sequencing was PBMCs or T cells enriched from blood (not recorded which). These receptors all stem from a woman aged 50 to 60 who had been exposed to COVID-19. Each CDR3 is given without its conserved first and last residue.

J: TRBJ2-7; V: TRBV7-2; CDR3: ASSFDRGASEQY
J: TRBJ2-1; V: TRBV6-4; CDR3: ASSPTSGAPNEQF
J: TRBJ1-5; V: TRBV5-1; CDR3: ASSLAGGNQPQH
J: TRBJ1-1; V: TRBV4-3; CDR3: ASSQGGLNTEAF
J: TRBJ1-1; V: TRBV19; CDR3: ASSIAGGRKAF
J: TRBJ2-1; V: TRBV27; CDR3: ASTGEGRNEQF
J: TRBJ1-1; V: TRBV29-1; CDR3: SVGDRVPEAF
J: TRBJ2-5; V: TRBV11-2; CDR3: ASSLMAGARETQY
J: TRBJ2-3; V: TRBV7-2; CDR3: ASSFPRGGQAFTQY
J: TRBJ1-2; V: TRBV19; CDR3: ASSIVAGNYGYT
J: TRBJ2-3; V: TRBV4-3; CDR3: ASSQVFGLLTDTQY
J: TRBJ1-3; V: TRBV11-2; CDR3: ASSAPSGLRGNTIY
J: TRBJ1-3; V: TRBV9; CDR3: ASKPLNRGNTIY
J: TRBJ2-1; V: TRBV30; CDR3: AWSLLAGIHNEQF
J: TRBJ1-5; V: TRBV19; CDR3: ASSMTPGNQPQH
J: TRBJ1-2; V: TRBV9; CDR3: ASSPRDRGFSGYT
J: TRBJ1-2; V: TRBV18; CDR3: ASSPGREGYT
J: TRBJ2-3; V: TRBV9; CDR3: ASSIGTSGLIDTQY
J: TRBJ2-1; V: TRBV5-1; CDR3: ASRLDSSSYNEQF
J: TRBJ2-3; V: TRBV23-1; CDR3: ASSQPPITGYRTDTQY
J: TRBJ1-1; V: TRBV12-3/TRBV12-4; CDR3: ASSLEGLTEAF
J: TRBJ1-1; V: TRBV7-8; CDR3: ASSFLGTFNTEAF
J: TRBJ1-1; V: TRBV5-4; CDR3: ASSRTGSRMNTEAF
J: TRBJ1-2; V: TRBV25-1; CDR3: ASSVGDRGYT
J: TRBJ1-4; V: TRBV11-2; CDR3: ASSLGLRSGDEKLF
J: TRBJ1-6; V: TRBV6-5; CDR3: ASRDTSNSPLH
J: TRBJ2-3; V: TRBV21-1; CDR3: ASSKAGGTDTQY
J: TRBJ1-2; V: TRBV6-5; CDR3: ASSPPAGLDGYT
J: TRBJ2-7; V: TRBV27; CDR3: ASSSRTPSYEQY